The entry below gives a single T cell receptor beta chain sequence along with its context. No antigen is known for it. This record belongs to a study of T cell clonotyping in hematopoietic cell transplantation. Study overall: Recipients' pretransplant samples followed cytoreduction.

Germline V gene lookup returns CDR1 SNHLY and CDR2 FYNNEI. The CDR3 is made up of 16 amino acids. Trimming at V came to 7 bases and at J to 7 bases, leaving 13 bases not matched to a gene. As to time point: recipient sample about 28 days before transplant, after cytoreduction. Data came from immunoSEQ multiplex PCR; TCRdb stores just in-frame clones and leaves some out. The repertoire holds about 5,400 clones, with around 83% as singletons. Study-wide points: Pathologically expanded recipient clonotypes increased progressively from day 30 to day 180 as diversity fell.

V usage is TRBV2 and J usage is TRBJ2-5; 12 bases are a match to TRBD2. The source material was peripheral blood mononuclear cells, sampled before stem cell transplant. The receptor was derived from a man in his 60s with acute myeloid leukemia. Some clones in this sample may be carry-over from other donors' samples. For the CDR3, the DNA is TGTGCCAGCATCGGCCCGACTAGCGGGGGCGGGGGGACCCAGTACTTC. Translated: CASIGPTSGGGGTQYF.